This record looks at one T cell receptor beta chain sequence and its context. This sample is drawn from a study of shared clonotypes between healthy human individuals. Trimming took 3 bases from V and 7 from J; bases not matched to a gene: 5. Germline lookup yields CDR1 MDHEN and CDR2 SYDVKM. The CDR3 runs 15 residues. Method: immunoSEQ multiplex PCR; TCRdb's copy keeps in-frame clones and lacks some. The sample holds 2 million to 2.5 million clones, just under 95% seen once. The sequencing input was naive CD4+ T cells from PBMCs. Subset meaning: CD45RA+ positively selected. The genes are TRBV28 and TRBJ2-2, with TRBD2 matching over 10 bases. The TCR originated in a man younger than 35 in good health. Some clones in this sample may be carry-over from other donors' samples. CDR3 sequence reads: CASSFRSGRVGELFF. As DNA, the CDR3 is TGTGCCAGCAGTTTTAGAAGCGGGAGGGTCGGGGAGCTGTTTTTT.